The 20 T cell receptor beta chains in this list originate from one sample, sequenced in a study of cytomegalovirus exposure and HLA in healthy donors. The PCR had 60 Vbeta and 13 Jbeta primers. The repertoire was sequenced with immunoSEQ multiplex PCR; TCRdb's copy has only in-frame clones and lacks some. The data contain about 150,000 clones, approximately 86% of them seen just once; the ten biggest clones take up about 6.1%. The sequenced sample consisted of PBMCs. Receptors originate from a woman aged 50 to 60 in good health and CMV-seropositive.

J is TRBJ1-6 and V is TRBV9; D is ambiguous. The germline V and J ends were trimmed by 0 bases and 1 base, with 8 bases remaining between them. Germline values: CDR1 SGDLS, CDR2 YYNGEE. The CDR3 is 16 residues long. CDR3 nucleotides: TGTGCCAGCAGCGTAGGGGCGAGTTCCTATAATTCACCCCTCCACTTT. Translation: CASSVGASSYNSPLHF.

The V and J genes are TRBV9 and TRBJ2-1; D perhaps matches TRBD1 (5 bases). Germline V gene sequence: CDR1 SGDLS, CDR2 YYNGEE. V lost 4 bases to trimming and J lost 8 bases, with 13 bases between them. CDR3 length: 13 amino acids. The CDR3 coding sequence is TGTGCCAGCAGCCCCCGCCAGGGCTATGAGCAGTTCTTC. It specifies CASSPRQGYEQFF.

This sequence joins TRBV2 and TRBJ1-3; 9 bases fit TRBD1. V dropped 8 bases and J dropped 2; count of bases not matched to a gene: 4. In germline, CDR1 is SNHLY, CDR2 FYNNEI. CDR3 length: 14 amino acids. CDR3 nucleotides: TGTGCCAGCTGCGGGACAGGGACTGGAAACACCATATATTTT. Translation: CASCGTGTGNTIYF.

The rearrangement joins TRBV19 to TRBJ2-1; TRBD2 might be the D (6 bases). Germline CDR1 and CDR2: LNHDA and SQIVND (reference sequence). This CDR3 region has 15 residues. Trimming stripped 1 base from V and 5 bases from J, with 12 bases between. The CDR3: CASSIGRGRNNEQFF. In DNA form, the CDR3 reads TGTGCCAGTAGTATAGGGCGGGGCCGAAACAATGAGCAGTTCTTC.

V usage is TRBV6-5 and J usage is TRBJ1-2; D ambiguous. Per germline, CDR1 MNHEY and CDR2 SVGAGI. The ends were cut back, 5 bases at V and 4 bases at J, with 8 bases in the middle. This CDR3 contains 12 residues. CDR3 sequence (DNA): TGTGCCAGCAGTGAGCGCGGCTATGGCTACACCTTC. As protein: CASSERGYGYTF.

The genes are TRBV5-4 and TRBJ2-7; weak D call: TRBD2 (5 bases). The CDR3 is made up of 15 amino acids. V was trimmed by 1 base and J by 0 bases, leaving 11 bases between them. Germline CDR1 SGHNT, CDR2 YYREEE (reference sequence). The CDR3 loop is CASSLRGSLSYEQYF. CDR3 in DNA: TGTGCCAGCAGCTTGAGAGGGAGCCTCTCCTACGAGCAGTACTTC.

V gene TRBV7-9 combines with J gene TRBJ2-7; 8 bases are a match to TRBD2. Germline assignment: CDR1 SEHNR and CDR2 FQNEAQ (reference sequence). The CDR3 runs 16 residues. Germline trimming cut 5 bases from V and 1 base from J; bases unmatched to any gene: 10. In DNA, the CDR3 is TGTGCCAGCAGCCCGAACCCCCGGGGGGGTTCCTACGAGCAGTACTTC. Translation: CASSPNPRGGSYEQYF.

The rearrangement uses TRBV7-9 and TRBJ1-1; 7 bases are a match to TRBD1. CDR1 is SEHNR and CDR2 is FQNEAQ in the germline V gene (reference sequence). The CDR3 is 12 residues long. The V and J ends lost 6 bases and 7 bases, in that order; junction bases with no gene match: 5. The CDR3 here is CASSSQGGEAFF. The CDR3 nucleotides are TGTGCCAGCAGTTCCCAGGGGGGTGAAGCTTTCTTT.

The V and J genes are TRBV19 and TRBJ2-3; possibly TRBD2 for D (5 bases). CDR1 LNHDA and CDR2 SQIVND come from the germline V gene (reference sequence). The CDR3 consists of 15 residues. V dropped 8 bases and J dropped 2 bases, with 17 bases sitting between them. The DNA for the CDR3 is TGTGCCAGTTCGGGTGTTGGGGAGTTCACAGATACGCAGTATTTT. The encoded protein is CASSGVGEFTDTQYF.

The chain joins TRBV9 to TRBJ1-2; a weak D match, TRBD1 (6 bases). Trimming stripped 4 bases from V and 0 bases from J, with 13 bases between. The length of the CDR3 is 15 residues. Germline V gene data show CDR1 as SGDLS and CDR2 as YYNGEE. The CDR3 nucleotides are TGTGCCAGCAGCTTGCAGGGGAGTCCTAACTATGGCTACACCTTC. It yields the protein CASSLQGSPNYGYTF.

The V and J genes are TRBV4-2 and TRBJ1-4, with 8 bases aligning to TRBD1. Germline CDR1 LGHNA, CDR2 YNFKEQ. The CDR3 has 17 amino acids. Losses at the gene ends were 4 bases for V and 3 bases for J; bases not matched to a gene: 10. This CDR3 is CASSRTGNGGANEKLFF. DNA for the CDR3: TGTGCCAGCAGCCGGACAGGGAACGGCGGGGCTAATGAAAAACTGTTTTTT.

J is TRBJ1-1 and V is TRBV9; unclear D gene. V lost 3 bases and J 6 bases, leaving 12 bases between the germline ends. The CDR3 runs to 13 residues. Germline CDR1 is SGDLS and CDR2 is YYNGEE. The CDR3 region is CASSGGGYAEAFF. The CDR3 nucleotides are TGTGCCAGCAGCGGCGGAGGGTACGCTGAAGCTTTCTTT.

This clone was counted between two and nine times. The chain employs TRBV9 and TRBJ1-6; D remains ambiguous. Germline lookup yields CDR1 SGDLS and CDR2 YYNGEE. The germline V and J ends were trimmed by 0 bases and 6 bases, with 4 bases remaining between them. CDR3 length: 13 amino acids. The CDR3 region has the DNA TGTGCCAGCAGCGTAGAGCTTAATTCACCCCTCCACTTT. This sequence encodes CASSVELNSPLHF.

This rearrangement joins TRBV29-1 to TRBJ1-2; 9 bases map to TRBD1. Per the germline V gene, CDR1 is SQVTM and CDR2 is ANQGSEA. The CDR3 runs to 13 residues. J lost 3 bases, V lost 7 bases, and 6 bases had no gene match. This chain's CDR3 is CSAGQGLDYGYTF. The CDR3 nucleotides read TGCAGCGCTGGACAGGGGTTAGACTATGGCTACACCTTC.

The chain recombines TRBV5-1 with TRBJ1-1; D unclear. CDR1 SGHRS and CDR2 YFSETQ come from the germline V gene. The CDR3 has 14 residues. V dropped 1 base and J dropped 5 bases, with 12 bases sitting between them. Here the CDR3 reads CASSLIIGGTEAFF. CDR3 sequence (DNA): TGCGCCAGCAGCTTGATAATTGGAGGAACTGAAGCTTTCTTT.

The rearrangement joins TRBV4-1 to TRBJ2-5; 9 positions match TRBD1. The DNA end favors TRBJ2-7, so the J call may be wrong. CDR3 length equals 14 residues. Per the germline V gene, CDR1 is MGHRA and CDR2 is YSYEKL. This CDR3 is CASSHRDRVHEQYF. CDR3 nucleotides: TGCGCCAGCAGCCACCGGGACAGGGTCCACGAGCAGTACTTC.

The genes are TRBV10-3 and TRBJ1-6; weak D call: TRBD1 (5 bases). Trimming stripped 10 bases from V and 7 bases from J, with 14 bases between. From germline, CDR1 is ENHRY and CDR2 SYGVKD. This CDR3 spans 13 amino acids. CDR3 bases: TGTGCCACGGCGGGGACTGAAAATTCACCCCTCCACTTT. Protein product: CATAGTENSPLHF.

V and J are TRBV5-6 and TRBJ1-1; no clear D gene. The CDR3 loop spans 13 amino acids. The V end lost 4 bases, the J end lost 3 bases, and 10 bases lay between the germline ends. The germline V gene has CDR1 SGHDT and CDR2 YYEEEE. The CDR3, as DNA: TGTGCCAGCAGCGCTATAGGAGACACTGAAGCTTTCTTT. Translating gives CASSAIGDTEAFF.

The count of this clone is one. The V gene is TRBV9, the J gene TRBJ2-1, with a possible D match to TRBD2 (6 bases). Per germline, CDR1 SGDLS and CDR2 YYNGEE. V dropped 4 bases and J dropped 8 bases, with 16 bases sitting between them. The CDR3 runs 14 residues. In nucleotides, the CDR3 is TGTGCCAGCAGCTCAGAAGGGGCTAGCGATGAGCAGTTCTTC. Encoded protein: CASSSEGASDEQFF.

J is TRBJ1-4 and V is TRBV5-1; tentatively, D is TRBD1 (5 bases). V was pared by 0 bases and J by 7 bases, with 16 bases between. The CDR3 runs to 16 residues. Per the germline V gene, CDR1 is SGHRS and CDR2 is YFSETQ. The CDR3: CASSLVGATNREKLFF. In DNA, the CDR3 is TGCGCCAGCAGCTTGGTAGGGGCTACGAACCGTGAAAAACTGTTTTTT.